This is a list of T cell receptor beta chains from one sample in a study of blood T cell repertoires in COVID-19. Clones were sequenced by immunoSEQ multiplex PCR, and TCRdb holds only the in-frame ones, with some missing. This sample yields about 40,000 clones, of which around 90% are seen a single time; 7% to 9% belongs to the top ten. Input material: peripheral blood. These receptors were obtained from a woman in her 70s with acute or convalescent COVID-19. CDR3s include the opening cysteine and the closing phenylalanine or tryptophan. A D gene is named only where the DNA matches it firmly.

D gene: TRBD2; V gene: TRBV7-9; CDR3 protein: CASSPGLAGLNTGELFF
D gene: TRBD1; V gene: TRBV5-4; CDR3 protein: CASSWGQGGDTEAFF
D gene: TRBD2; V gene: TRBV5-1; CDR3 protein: CASRPGLAGNIQYF
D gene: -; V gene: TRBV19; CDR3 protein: CASSIDNYPLAKNIQYF
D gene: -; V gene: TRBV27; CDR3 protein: CASSLSDSGRSPLHF
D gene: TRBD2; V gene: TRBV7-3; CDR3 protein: CASSLGNPGGEQFF
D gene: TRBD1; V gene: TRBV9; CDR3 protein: CASSTLGQGALGYTF
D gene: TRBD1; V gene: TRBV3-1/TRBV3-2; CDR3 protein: CASSYRGSNQPQHF
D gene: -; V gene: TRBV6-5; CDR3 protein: CASSAGVGYTF
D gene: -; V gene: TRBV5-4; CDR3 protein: CASSGAARNTGELFF
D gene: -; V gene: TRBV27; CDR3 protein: CASSLSSANYGYTF
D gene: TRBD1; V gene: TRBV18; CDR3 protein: CASSGDSNQPQHF
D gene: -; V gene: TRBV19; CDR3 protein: CATLDSGYTF
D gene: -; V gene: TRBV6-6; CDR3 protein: CASSYSEEGYEAFF
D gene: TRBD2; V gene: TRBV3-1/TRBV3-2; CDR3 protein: CASSRGLAGLPEQFF
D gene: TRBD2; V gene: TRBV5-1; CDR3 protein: CASSLMAGGDNEQFF